What follows describes a single T cell receptor (beta chain). The target antigen is unknown. This sample is drawn from a study of identical twins. Study-wide results and caveats: The authors noted that invariant MAIT and iNKT cells could partly confound zero-insertion analyses. Clonotypes of the beta chain that were abundant in cord blood carried fewer insertions (memory repertoires showed none). Modeled out-of-frame TCR alpha sharing in monozygotic twins fell below observed levels.

Germline V gene data show CDR1 as SGHAT and CDR2 as FQDESV (reference sequence). This CDR3 is built from 15 residues. Between the trimmed V and J ends, which lost 1 base and 4 bases, there was a span of 12 bases. TCRdb redid the calling of the 5' RACE reads with MiXCR, one entry per CDR3 protein. The data show around 490,000 distinct CDR3 sequences, around 15% seen once. The donor group consisted entirely of healthy Caucasians. The same specimen was also included in a second study, on yellow fever vaccine responses in identical twins.

V and J are TRBV11-1 and TRBJ2-3; D remains unclear. This TCR derives from a woman aged 18-35 years in good health. The sequenced sample was CD4+ T cells sorted from blood. The CDR3 DNA follows: TGTGCCAGCAGCTTAGTTTGGTCAGCCGCAGATACGCAGTATTTT. Its translation is CASSLVWSAADTQYF.